The 3 T cell receptor beta chains below were found in one sample sequenced in a study of blood T cell repertoires in COVID-19. Method: immunoSEQ multiplex PCR; TCRdb's copy keeps in-frame clones and lacks some. The sample includes about 370,000 clones, around 92% of them seen just once. Sequencing was performed on PBMCs or T cells enriched from blood (not recorded which). Source of these receptors: a woman younger than 45 who had recovered from COVID-19.

This clone was seen only once. The chain carries TRBV5-1 and TRBJ1-2, with TRBD1 identical over 7 bases. The ends lost 6 bases at V and 4 bases at J; junction bases unmatched: 9. The germline CDR1 and CDR2 sequences are SGHRS and YFSETQ. The CDR3 is 14 residues long. CDR3 nucleotides: TGCGCCAGCACCCCCCGGACAGGAGTCTATGGCTACACCTTC. Its protein product is CASTPRTGVYGYTF.

The chain recombines TRBV6-5 with TRBJ1-6; D gene uncertain. The CDR3 is 11 amino acids. With 9 bases removed from V and 12 bases from J, the gap between germline ends came to 12 bases. Germline lookup yields CDR1 MNHEY and CDR2 SVGAGI. This chain's CDR3 is CASSRDVPLHF. DNA for the CDR3: TGTGCCAGTAGCCGAGACGTACCCCTCCACTTT.

V and J are TRBV9 and TRBJ2-7; TRBD1 might be the D (6 bases). Deletions cut 0 bases from V and 1 base from J, with 11 bases between. The CDR3 covers 15 residues. Germline V gene lookup returns CDR1 SGDLS and CDR2 YYNGEE. The CDR3, as DNA: TGTGCCAGCAGCGTAGAAGGGGGTTATTCCTACGAGCAGTACTTC. This gives the protein CASSVEGGYSYEQYF.